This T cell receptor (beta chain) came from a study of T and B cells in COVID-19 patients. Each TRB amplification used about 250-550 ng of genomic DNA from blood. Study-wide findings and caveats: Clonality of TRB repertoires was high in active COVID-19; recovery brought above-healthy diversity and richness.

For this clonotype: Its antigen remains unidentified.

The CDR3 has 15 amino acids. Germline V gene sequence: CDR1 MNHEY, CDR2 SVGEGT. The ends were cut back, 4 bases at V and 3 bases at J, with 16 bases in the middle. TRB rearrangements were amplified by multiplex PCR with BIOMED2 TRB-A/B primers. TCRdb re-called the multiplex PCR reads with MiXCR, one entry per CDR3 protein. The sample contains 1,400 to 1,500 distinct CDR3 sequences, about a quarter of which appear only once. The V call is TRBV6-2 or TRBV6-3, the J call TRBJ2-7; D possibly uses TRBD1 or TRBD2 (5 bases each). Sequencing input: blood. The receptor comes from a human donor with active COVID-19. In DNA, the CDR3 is TGTGCCAGCAGTTGGGACCAGAGGGCGGACTACGAGCAGTACTTC. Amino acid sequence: CASSWDQRADYEQYF.